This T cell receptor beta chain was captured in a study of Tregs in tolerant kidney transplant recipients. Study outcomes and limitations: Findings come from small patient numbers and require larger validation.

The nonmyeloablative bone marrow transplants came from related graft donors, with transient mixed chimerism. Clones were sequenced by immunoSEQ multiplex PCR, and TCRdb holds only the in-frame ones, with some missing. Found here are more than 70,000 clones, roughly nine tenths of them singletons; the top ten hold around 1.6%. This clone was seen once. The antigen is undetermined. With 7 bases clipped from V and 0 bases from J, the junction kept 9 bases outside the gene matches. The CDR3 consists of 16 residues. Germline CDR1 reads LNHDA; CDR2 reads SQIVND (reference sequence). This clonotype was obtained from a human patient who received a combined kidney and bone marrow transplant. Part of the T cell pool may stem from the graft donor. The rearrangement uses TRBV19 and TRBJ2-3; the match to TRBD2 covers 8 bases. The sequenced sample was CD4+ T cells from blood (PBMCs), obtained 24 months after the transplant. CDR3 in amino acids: CASKDRGLASTDTQYF. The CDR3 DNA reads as TGTGCCAGTAAAGACCGAGGACTAGCCAGCACAGATACGCAGTATTTT.